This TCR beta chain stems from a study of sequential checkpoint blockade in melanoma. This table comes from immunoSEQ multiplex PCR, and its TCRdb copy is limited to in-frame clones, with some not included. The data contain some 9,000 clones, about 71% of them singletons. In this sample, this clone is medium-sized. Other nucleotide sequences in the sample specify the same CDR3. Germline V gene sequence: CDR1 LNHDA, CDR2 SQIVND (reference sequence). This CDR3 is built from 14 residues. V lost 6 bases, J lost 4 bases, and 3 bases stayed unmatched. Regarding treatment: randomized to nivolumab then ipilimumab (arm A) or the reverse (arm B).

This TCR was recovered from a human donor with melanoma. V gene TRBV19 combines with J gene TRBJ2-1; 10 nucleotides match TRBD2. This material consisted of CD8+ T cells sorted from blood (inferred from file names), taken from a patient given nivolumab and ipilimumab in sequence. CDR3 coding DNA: TGTGCCAGTAGCAGCGGGGGGGATTACAATGAGCAGTTCTTC. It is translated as CASSSGGDYNEQFF. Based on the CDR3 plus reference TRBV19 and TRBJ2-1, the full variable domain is DGGITQSPKYLFRKEGQNVTLSCEQNLNHDAMYWYRQDPGQGLRLIYYSQIVNDFQKGDIAEGYSVSREKKESFPLTVTSAQKNPTAFYLCASSSGGDYNEQFFGPGTRLTVL.